Each of the 10 T cell receptor beta chains below was sequenced from the same sample in a study of blood T cell repertoires in COVID-19. Sequencing used immunoSEQ multiplex PCR; TCRdb keeps in-frame clones, though not all of them. The table records fewer than 350,000 clones, 81% of them present only once. The specimen was peripheral blood. These receptors originate from an older woman with active or convalescent COVID-19.

V and J are TRBV7-3 and TRBJ2-2; no clear D. The CDR3 runs to 13 residues. The V and J ends lost 4 bases and 6 bases respectively, with 9 bases between them. Germline lookup yields CDR1 SGHTA and CDR2 FQGTGA. CDR3 sequence (DNA): TGTGCCAGCAGCTCCCCTCTCTCCGGGGAGCTGTTTTTT. Its translation: CASSSPLSGELFF.

V gene TRBV3-1 (or the pseudogene TRBV3-2) combines with J gene TRBJ1-5; D gene uncertain. CDR3 length equals 14 residues. Germline-derived CDR1 and CDR2 are LGHDT and YNNKEL (reference sequence). Between the trimmed V and J ends, which lost 3 bases and 2 bases, there was a span of 8 bases. CDR3 sequence: CASSQGHGNQPQHF. For the CDR3, the DNA is TGTGCCAGCAGCCAGGGCCACGGCAATCAGCCCCAGCATTTT.

The chain combines TRBV5-5 with TRBJ2-7; 10 nucleotides line up with TRBD2. The V gene's germline CDR1 is SGHKS and CDR2 YYEKEE (reference sequence). With 3 bases clipped from V and 3 bases from J, the junction kept 6 bases outside the gene matches. The CDR3 runs to 15 residues. This chain's CDR3 is CASSSSGGLNYEQYF. The CDR3 region has the DNA TGTGCCAGCAGCTCTAGCGGGGGCCTAAACTACGAGCAGTACTTC.

The chain couples TRBV28 to TRBJ1-1, with 9 bases that match TRBD1. The CDR3 is 13 residues long. After removal of 7 bases from V and 6 bases from J, the junction contained 6 bases not matched to a gene. CDR1 is MDHEN, CDR2 SYDVKM, per germline. CDR3 amino acids: CASTWTGAPEAFF. CDR3 bases: TGTGCCAGCACCTGGACAGGGGCCCCTGAAGCTTTCTTT.

The rearrangement uses TRBV18 and TRBJ1-5; the D gene is possibly TRBD1 (5 bases). Per the germline V gene, CDR1 is KGHSH and CDR2 is LQKENI. V shed 9 bases and J shed 5 bases, with 20 bases lying between them. This CDR3 has 15 residues. The CDR3 region is CASSEAAGRDQPQHF. The CDR3 DNA is TGTGCCAGTTCAGAAGCGGCAGGGAGGGATCAGCCCCAGCATTTT.

The chain carries TRBV11-2 and TRBJ1-2; 9 bases fit TRBD1. Trimming took 4 bases from V and 7 from J; bases not matched to a gene: 4. The CDR3 contains 13 residues. CDR1 and CDR2 from the germline V gene are SGHAT and FQNNGV. The CDR3 nucleotides are TGTGCCAGCAGCTCGAACAGGGGGCTTGGCTACACCTTC. Encoded protein: CASSSNRGLGYTF.

This clone came up many times. This chain joins TRBV6-1 and TRBJ2-3; TRBD2 agrees at 11 bases. Germline-derived CDR1 and CDR2 are MNHNS and SASEGT. This CDR3 is built from 17 residues. V was clipped by 2 bases and J by 3 bases; unmatched bases: 7. CDR3 coding DNA: TGTGCCAGCAGTGAAAATAGCGGGGGGGCCGGGACAGATACGCAGTATTTT. Its translation is CASSENSGGAGTDTQYF.

This clone counts as medium-sized (0.01 to 0.1%). The CDR3 loop reads CASSQGLSGANVLTF. The DNA of the CDR3 is TGCGCCAGCAGCCAGGGCCTCTCTGGGGCCAACGTCCTGACTTTC. The chain couples TRBV4-3 to TRBJ2-6; D gene ambiguous. CDR3 length: 15 amino acids. The germline V gene has CDR1 LGHNA and CDR2 YSLEER. Trimming took off 3 bases at V and 0 bases at J, with 6 bases between the two ends.

The DNA of the CDR3 is TGTGCCAGCAGCCTAGGACACCCTCGGGAGCAGTTCTTC. This sequence encodes CASSLGHPREQFF. The gene calls are TRBV3-1 (or the pseudogene TRBV3-2) and TRBJ2-1; tentative D call: TRBD1 (5 bases). V was shortened by 4 bases and J by 10 bases, with 14 bases between the two germline ends. The V gene's germline CDR1 is LGHDT and CDR2 YNNKEL (reference sequence). CDR3 length: 13 residues.

The J gene is TRBJ1-1, the V gene TRBV7-2; 7 bases line up with TRBD1. V shed 0 bases and J 7 bases; nucleotides not matched to a gene: 8. This CDR3 is built from 15 residues. Germline V lookup: CDR1 SGHTA, CDR2 FQGNSA. This CDR3 reads CASSLALGRQGEAFF. Here the CDR3 DNA reads TGTGCCAGCAGCTTAGCGCTGGGGAGACAGGGTGAAGCTTTCTTT. Full variable domain (outside the CDR3, taken from reference TRBV7-2 and TRBJ1-1): GAGVSQSPSNKVTEKGKDVELRCDPISGHTALYWYRQSLGQGLEFLIYFQGNSAPDKSGLPSDRFSAERTGGSVSTLTIQRTQQEDSAVYLCASSLALGRQGEAFFGQGTRLTVV.